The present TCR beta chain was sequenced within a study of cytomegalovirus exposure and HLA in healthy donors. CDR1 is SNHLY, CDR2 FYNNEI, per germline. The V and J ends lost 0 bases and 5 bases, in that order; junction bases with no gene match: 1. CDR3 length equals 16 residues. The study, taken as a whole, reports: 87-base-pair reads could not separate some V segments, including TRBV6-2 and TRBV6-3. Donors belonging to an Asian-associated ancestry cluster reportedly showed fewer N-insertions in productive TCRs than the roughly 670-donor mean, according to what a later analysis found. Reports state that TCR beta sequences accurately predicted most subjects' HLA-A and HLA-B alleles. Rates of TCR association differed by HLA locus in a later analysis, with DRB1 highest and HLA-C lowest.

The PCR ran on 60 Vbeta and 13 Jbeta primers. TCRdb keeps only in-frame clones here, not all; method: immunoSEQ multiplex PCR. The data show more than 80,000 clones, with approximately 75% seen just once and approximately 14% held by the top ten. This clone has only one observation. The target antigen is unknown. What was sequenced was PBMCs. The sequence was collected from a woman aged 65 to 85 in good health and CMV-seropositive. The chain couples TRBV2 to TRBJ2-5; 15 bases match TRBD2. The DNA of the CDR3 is TGTGCCAGCAGTGAAGCGGGGACTAGCGGGGGGGAGACCCAGTACTTC. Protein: CASSEAGTSGGETQYF. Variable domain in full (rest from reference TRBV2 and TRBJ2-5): EPEVTQTPSHQVTQMGQEVILRCVPISNHLYFYWYRQILGQKVEFLVSFYNNEISEKSEIFDDQFSVERPDGSNFTLKIRSTKLEDSAMYFCASSEAGTSGGETQYFGPGTRLLVL.